The rows below give T cell receptor beta chains drawn from one sample of a study of CD8 T cells in Susac syndrome. TCRdb called the immunoSEQ multiplex PCR reads again in MiXCR, with one record for every CDR3 protein. The sample yields about 120,000 distinct CDR3 sequences, roughly 94% seen once. The sequenced material came from CD4+ T cells from PBMCs. Receptors originate from a human donor in good health. The CDR3 runs from the conserved cysteine through the conserved F or W. Each record gives: J gene, D gene, V gene, CDR3 DNA, CDR3 protein. A D gene is named only where the DNA matches it firmly.

J: TRBJ2-6
D: -
V: TRBV28
DNA: TGTGCCAGCAGTTTGCCAGGGAGCTCGGCTGGGGCCAACGTCCTGACTTTC
CDR3: CASSLPGSSAGANVLTF

J: TRBJ2-5
D: TRBD2
V: TRBV7-3
DNA: TGTGCCAGCAGCTTAATTAGCGGGAGAGGGGAGACCCAGTACTTC
CDR3: CASSLISGRGETQYF

J: TRBJ2-1
D: -
V: TRBV24-1
DNA: TGTGCCACTATGGGCTGGCCGCACAATGAGCAGTTCTTC
CDR3: CATMGWPHNEQFF

J: TRBJ2-7
D: TRBD1
V: TRBV28
DNA: TGTGCCAGCAGTTACGGACAGGGACGGGATGAGCAGTACTTC
CDR3: CASSYGQGRDEQYF

J: TRBJ2-3
D: -
V: TRBV7-7
DNA: TGTGCTAGCAGCTTAGCGGAAGGCGATACGCAGTATTTT
CDR3: CASSLAEGDTQYF

J: TRBJ1-1
D: -
V: TRBV28
DNA: TGTGCCAGCATGGAGGATGGGAGCACTGAAGCTTTCTTT
CDR3: CASMEDGSTEAFF

J: TRBJ2-3
D: -
V: TRBV15
DNA: TGTGCCACCAGCTGGAGCGCAGATACGCAGTATTTT
CDR3: CATSWSADTQYF

J: TRBJ1-5
D: -
V: TRBV28
DNA: TGTGCCAGCAGTTTTCTCGGCCAGGGTAGCAATCAGCCCCAGCATTTT
CDR3: CASSFLGQGSNQPQHF

J: TRBJ2-5
D: TRBD2
V: TRBV28
DNA: TGTGCCAGCAGTTTACCCGCGGGAGGGGTAGGCGAGACCCAGTACTTC
CDR3: CASSLPAGGVGETQYF

J: TRBJ1-1
D: TRBD1
V: TRBV3-1
DNA: TGTGCCAGCACCCTTGGACAGGCCGGAGGAACTGAAGCTTTCTTT
CDR3: CASTLGQAGGTEAFF

J: TRBJ2-5
D: TRBD2
V: TRBV18
DNA: TGTGCCAGCTCACCGACTAGCGGGAGGGCCCCGGAGACCCAGTACTTC
CDR3: CASSPTSGRAPETQYF

J: TRBJ1-2
D: -
V: TRBV30
DNA: TGTGCCTGGAGTGTCCCGATCAGGGCCGTCGGCTACACCTTC
CDR3: CAWSVPIRAVGYTF

J: TRBJ2-1
D: -
V: TRBV20-1
DNA: TGCAGTGCTAGATGGGTATTTGCTGATGAGCAGTTCTTC
CDR3: CSARWVFADEQFF

J: TRBJ2-1
D: TRBD1
V: TRBV23-1
DNA: TGCGCCAGCAGTCATCAGGGGGTGGGTTCCTCCTACAATGAGCAGTTCTTC
CDR3: CASSHQGVGSSYNEQFF

J: TRBJ1-3
D: -
V: TRBV5-1
DNA: TGCGCCAGCAGCTACGAAAACACCATATATTTT
CDR3: CASSYENTIYF

J: TRBJ2-1
D: TRBD1
V: TRBV7-3
DNA: TGTGCCAGCAGCACGACAGGGTTCCATGAGCAGTTCTTC
CDR3: CASSTTGFHEQFF

J: TRBJ2-4
D: TRBD1
V: TRBV11-2
DNA: TGTGCCAGCAGCTTAACGACAGGGTTCATAGCCAAAAACATTCAGTACTTC
CDR3: CASSLTTGFIAKNIQYF

J: TRBJ1-1
D: -
V: TRBV20-1
DNA: TGCACCCTAGGGGGGACTGATGCTTTCTTT
CDR3: CTLGGTDAFF

J: TRBJ1-5
D: -
V: TRBV27
DNA: TGTGCCAGCAGAACGACGAAGAGCAATCAGCCCCAGCATTTT
CDR3: CASRTTKSNQPQHF

J: TRBJ2-1
D: TRBD1
V: TRBV24-1
DNA: TGTGCCACCAGTGGGGGAGAAGGGGGCTACTACAATGAGCAGTTCTTC
CDR3: CATSGGEGGYYNEQFF

J: TRBJ2-2
D: -
V: TRBV19
DNA: TGTGCCAGTAGTTGGGGCGAGTACACCGGGGAGCTGTTTTTT
CDR3: CASSWGEYTGELFF

J: TRBJ1-1
D: TRBD1
V: TRBV6-1
DNA: TGTGCCAGCAGTCCCAGGTTGGGGACAGGGGGCACTGAAGCTTTCTTT
CDR3: CASSPRLGTGGTEAFF

J: TRBJ2-1
D: -
V: TRBV29-1
DNA: TGCAGCGTTGGGGACTACAATGAGCAGTTCTTC
CDR3: CSVGDYNEQFF

J: TRBJ2-5
D: TRBD2
V: TRBV3-1
DNA: TGTGCCAGCAGCCATGGATGGACTAGCGGGATAGGGGAGACCCAGTACTTC
CDR3: CASSHGWTSGIGETQYF

J: TRBJ2-1
D: TRBD2
V: TRBV6-2/TRBV6-3
DNA: TGTGCCAGCAGTTTCGGACTAGCGGGAGGATCGAGGAATGAGCAGTTCTTC
CDR3: CASSFGLAGGSRNEQFF

J: TRBJ1-2
D: -
V: TRBV6-2/TRBV6-3
DNA: TGTGCCAGCAGCCCTTTTGAGGGGCTAGGGTATGGCTACACCTTC
CDR3: CASSPFEGLGYGYTF

J: TRBJ2-3
D: -
V: TRBV14
DNA: TGTGCCAGCAGCCAAGAAGGGTGGAGAAACCGAGATACGCAGTATTTT
CDR3: CASSQEGWRNRDTQYF

J: TRBJ2-7
D: -
V: TRBV3-1
DNA: TGTGCCAGCAGCCACGGGGCCTCCCGGAGGGACGAGCAGTACTTC
CDR3: CASSHGASRRDEQYF

J: TRBJ2-1
D: TRBD1
V: TRBV4-3
DNA: TGCGCCAGCAGCCAAGACCAGGGGGCCCATCGGGAGCAGTTCTTC
CDR3: CASSQDQGAHREQFF

J: TRBJ2-4
D: -
V: TRBV7-9
DNA: TGTGCCAGCAGCCCACCAGGCGGGAAGCCAACAAACATTCAGTACTTC
CDR3: CASSPPGGKPTNIQYF

J: TRBJ1-2
D: -
V: TRBV20-1
DNA: TGCAGTGCTAGAGATGTGCCGGGGTTGAACTATGGCTACACCTTC
CDR3: CSARDVPGLNYGYTF

J: TRBJ2-4
D: -
V: TRBV20-1
DNA: TGCAGTGCTAACCTAGGCGAAAACATTCAGTACTTC
CDR3: CSANLGENIQYF

J: TRBJ2-4
D: -
V: TRBV30
DNA: TGTGCCTGGAGGGTCCCGGGGGGCTACTCGTACTTC
CDR3: CAWRVPGGYSYF

J: TRBJ2-7
D: TRBD2
V: TRBV6-5
DNA: TGTGCCAGCAGCACGGCGGGGGGTTGGGTAGAGCAGTACTTC
CDR3: CASSTAGGWVEQYF

J: TRBJ2-5
D: -
V: TRBV6-6
DNA: TGTGCCAGCAGGAAGGTCCCCGGGGAGACCCAGTACTTC
CDR3: CASRKVPGETQYF

J: TRBJ2-1
D: TRBD1
V: TRBV10-3
DNA: TGTGCCATCAGTGGCCCAGAGGACAGGGGCTACAATGAGCAGTTCTTC
CDR3: CAISGPEDRGYNEQFF

J: TRBJ1-1
D: TRBD1
V: TRBV29-1
DNA: TGCAGCATACAGGGGGTGAACACTGAAGCTTTCTTT
CDR3: CSIQGVNTEAFF

J: TRBJ1-1
D: -
V: TRBV30
DNA: TGTGCCTGGAGTGGAGGAAAGGGGTACACTGAAGCTTTCTTT
CDR3: CAWSGGKGYTEAFF

J: TRBJ2-1
D: TRBD2
V: TRBV18
DNA: TGTGCCAGCTCACTGGTCGGGAGGGCCAAAAATGAGCAGTTCTTC
CDR3: CASSLVGRAKNEQFF

J: TRBJ2-7
D: TRBD2
V: TRBV4-3
DNA: TGCGCCAGCAGCCAAGATCCCCCCCCGACTAGCGGGGACTCCTACGAGCAGTACTTC
CDR3: CASSQDPPPTSGDSYEQYF

J: TRBJ1-2
D: -
V: TRBV18
DNA: TGTGCCAGCTCGCCGGGCGCAGGAGCGTACTATGGCTACACCTTC
CDR3: CASSPGAGAYYGYTF